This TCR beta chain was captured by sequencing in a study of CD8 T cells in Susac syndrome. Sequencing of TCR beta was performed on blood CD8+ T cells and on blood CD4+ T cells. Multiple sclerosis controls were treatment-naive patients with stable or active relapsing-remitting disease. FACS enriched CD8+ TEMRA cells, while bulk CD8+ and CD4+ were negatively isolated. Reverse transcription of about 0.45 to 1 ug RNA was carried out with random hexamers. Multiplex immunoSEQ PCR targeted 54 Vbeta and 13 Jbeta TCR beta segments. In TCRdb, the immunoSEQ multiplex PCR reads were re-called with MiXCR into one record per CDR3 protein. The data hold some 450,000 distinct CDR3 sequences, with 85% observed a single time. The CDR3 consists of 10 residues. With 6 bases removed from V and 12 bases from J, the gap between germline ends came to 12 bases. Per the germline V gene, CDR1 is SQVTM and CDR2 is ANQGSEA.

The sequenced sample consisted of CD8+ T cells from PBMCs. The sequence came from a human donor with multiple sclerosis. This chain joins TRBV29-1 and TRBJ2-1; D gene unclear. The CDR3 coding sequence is TGCAGCGTGTCCGAGATAGGGCAGTTCTTC. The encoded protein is CSVSEIGQFF.